The T cell receptor beta chain described here comes from a study of post-analysis software for immune sequencing data. Whole-study findings and limits: Included in a set of four or five TRBV segments more frequent in patients than controls were TRBV5-6, TRBV5-1 and TRBV20-1.

Note on this clonotype: What it binds is not known.

Unique molecular identifiers tagged the TCR beta cDNA libraries. One entry per CDR3 protein, called by TCRdb with MiXCR from the PCR reads. Among roughly 540,000 distinct CDR3 sequences listed, about a third were seen once. The germline V gene has CDR1 SNHLY and CDR2 FYNNEI. The CDR3 is made up of 12 amino acids. The V gene lost 8 bases and the J gene lost 5 bases, with 10 bases spanning the gap. Sequencing was performed on blood. The clonotype originates from a girl between 2 and 17 years old with multiple sclerosis. The chain has TRBV2 and TRBJ2-4; D might be TRBD1 (5 bases). The CDR3 is CASARTQNIQYF. DNA of the CDR3: TGTGCCAGCGCCCGGACACAAAACATTCAGTACTTC.